This T cell receptor (beta chain) was obtained from a study of OX40 agonist ivuxolimab in advanced cancers. In the study overall: Patients took ivuxolimab, an agonistic anti-OX40 (CD134) antibody. Patients assigned to dose escalation were diagnosed with hepatocellular carcinoma, melanoma, renal cell or head and neck cancer. A mean age of approximately 64 years, range about 23 to 80, was recorded, and over 65% were male.

The CDR3 runs 13 residues. Per germline, CDR1 MNHNS and CDR2 SASEGT. Between the trimmed V and J ends, which lost 8 bases and 0 bases, there was a span of 8 bases. Sequenced by immunoSEQ multiplex PCR; TCRdb stores in-frame clones only, minus some. The table lists about 70,000 clones, 89% of them singletons. The clonotype originates from an adult with an advanced solid tumor such as melanoma, head and neck, liver or kidney cancer. Specimen: CD4+ or CD8+ T cells sorted from blood, collected in a trial of the OX40 agonist ivuxolimab. The V call is TRBV6-1, the J call TRBJ1-5, with a tentative D call TRBD1 (5 bases). The CDR3 bases are TGTGCCAGCGGGGGAGGTAGCAATCAGCCCCAGCATTTT. Translation: CASGGGSNQPQHF.